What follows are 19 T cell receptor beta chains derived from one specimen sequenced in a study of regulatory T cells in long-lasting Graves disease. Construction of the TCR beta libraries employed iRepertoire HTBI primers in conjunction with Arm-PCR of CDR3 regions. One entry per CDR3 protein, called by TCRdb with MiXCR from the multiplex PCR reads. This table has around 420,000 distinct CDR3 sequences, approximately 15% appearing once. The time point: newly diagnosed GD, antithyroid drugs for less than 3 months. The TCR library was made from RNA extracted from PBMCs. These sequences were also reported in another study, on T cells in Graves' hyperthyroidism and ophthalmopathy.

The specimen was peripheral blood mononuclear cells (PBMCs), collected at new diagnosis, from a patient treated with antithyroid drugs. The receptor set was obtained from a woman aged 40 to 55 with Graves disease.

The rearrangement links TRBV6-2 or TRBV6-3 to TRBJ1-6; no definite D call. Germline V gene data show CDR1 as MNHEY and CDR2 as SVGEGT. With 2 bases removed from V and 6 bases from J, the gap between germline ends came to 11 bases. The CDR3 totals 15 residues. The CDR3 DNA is TGTGCCAGCAGTTACGGCCAGAAAACTAATTCACCCCTCCACTTT. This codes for CASSYGQKTNSPLHF.

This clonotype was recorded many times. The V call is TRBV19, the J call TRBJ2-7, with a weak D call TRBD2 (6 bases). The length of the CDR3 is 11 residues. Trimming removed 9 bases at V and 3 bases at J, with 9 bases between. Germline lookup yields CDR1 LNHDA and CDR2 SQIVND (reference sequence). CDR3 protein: CASGSRYEQYF. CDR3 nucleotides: TGTGCCAGCGGGAGTCGCTACGAGCAGTACTTC.

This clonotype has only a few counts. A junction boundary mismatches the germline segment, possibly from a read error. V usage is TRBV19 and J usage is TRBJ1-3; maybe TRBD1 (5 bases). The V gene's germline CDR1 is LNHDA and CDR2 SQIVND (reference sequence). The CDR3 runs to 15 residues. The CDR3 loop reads CAGSISGTQGNTIYF. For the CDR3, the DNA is TGTGCCGGTAGTATCTCGGGGACGCAAGGAAACACCATATATTTT.

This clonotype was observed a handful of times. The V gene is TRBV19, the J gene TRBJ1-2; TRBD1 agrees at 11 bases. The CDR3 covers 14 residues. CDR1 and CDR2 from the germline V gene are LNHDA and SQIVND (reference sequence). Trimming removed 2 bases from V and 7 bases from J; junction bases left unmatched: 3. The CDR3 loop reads CASSIRTGGFGYTF. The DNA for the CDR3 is TGTGCCAGTAGTATACGGACAGGGGGCTTTGGCTACACCTTC. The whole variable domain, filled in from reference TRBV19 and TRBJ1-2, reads DGGITQSPKYLFRKEGQNVTLSCEQNLNHDAMYWYRQDPGQGLRLIYYSQIVNDFQKGDIAEGYSVSREKKESFPLTVTSAQKNPTAFYLCASSIRTGGFGYTFGSGTRLTVV.

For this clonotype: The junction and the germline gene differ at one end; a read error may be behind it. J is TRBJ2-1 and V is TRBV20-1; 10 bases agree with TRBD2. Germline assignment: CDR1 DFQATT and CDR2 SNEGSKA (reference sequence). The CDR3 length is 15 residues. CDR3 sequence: CSARKTSGIYNEQSF. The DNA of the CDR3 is TGCAGTGCTAGAAAAACTAGCGGGATCTATAATGAGCAGTCCTTC.

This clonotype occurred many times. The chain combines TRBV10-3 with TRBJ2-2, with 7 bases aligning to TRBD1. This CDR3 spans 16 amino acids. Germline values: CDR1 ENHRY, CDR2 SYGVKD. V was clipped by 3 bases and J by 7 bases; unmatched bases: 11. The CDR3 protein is CAISEISGTEDGELFF. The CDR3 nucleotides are TGTGCCATCAGTGAAATTTCCGGGACAGAGGACGGGGAGCTGTTTTTT.

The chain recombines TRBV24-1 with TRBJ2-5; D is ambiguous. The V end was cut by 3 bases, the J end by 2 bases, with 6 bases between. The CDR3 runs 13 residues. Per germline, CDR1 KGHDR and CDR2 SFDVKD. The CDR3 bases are TGTGCCACCAGTGATACAGCTCAAGAGACCCAGTACTTC. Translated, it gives CATSDTAQETQYF.

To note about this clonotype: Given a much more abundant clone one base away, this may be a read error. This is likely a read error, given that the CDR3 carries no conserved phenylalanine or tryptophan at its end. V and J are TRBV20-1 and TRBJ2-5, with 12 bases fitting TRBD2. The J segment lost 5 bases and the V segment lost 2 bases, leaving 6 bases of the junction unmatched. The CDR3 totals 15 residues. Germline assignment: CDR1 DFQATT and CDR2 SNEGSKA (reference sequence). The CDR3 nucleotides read TGCAGTGCTAGAATTCTAGCGGGAGGGGGGGAGACCCAGTACCTC. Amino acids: CSARILAGGGETQYL.

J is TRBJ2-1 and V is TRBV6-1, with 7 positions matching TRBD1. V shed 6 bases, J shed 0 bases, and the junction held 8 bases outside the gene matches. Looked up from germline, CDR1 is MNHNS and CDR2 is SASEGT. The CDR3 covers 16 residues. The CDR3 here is CASRSGTGDSYNEQFF. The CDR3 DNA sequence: TGTGCCAGCAGATCCGGCACAGGGGACTCCTACAATGAGCAGTTCTTC.

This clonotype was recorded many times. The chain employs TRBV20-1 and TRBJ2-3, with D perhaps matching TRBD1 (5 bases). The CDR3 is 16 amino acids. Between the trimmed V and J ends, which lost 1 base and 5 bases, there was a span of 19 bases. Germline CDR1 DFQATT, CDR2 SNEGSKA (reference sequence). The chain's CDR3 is CSARGVVQGWGDTQYF. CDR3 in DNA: TGCAGTGCTAGAGGGGTGGTCCAGGGATGGGGAGATACGCAGTATTTT.

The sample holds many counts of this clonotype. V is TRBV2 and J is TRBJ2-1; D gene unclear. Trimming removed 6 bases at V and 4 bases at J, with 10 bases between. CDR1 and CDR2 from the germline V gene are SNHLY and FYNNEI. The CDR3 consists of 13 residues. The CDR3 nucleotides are TGTGCCAGCAGCCTCTCCACTTACAATGAGCAGTTCTTC. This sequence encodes CASSLSTYNEQFF.

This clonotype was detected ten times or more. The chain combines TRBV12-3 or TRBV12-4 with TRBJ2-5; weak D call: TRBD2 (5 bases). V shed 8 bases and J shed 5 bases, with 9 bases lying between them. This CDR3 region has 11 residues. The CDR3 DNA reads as TGTGCCAGCGGACTGCTGGAGACCCAGTACTTC. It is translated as CASGLLETQYF.

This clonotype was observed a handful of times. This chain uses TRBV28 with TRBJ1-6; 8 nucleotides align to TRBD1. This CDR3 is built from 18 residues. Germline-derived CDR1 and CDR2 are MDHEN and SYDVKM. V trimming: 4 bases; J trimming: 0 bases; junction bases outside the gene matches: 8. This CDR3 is CASSWRTGPSSYNSPLHF. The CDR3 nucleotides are TGTGCCAGCAGTTGGAGGACAGGGCCGAGCTCCTATAATTCACCCCTCCACTTT.

The CDR3 DNA reads as TGCAGCGTTGGGAGGGTAAACACTGAAGCTTTCTTT. As protein: CSVGRVNTEAFF. This chain joins TRBV29-1 and TRBJ1-1; D is ambiguous. Germline CDR1 is SQVTM and CDR2 is ANQGSEA. The ends were cut back, 4 bases at V and 2 bases at J, with 8 bases in the middle. This CDR3 contains 12 residues.

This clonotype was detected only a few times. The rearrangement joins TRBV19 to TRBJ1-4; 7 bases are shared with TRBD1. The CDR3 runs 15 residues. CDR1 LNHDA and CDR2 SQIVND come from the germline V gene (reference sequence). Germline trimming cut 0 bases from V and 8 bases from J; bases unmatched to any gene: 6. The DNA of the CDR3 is TGTGCCAGTAGTATAGACGCAGGGGGAGGAGAAAAACTGTTTTTT. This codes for CASSIDAGGGEKLFF.

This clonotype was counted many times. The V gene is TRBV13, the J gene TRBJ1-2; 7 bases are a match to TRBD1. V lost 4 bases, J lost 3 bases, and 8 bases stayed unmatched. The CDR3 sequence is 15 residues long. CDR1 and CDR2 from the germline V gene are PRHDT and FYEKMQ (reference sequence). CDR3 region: CASSSQGQGDYGYTF. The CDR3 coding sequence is TGTGCCAGCAGCTCACAGGGGCAGGGTGACTATGGCTACACCTTC.

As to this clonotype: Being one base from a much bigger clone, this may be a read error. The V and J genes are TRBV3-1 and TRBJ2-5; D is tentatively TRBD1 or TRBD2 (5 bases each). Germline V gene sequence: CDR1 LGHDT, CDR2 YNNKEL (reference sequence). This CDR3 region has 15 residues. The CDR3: CASSQGVAAQETLYF. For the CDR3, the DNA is TGTGCCAGCAGCCAGGGGGTAGCAGCCCAAGAGACCCTGTACTTC.

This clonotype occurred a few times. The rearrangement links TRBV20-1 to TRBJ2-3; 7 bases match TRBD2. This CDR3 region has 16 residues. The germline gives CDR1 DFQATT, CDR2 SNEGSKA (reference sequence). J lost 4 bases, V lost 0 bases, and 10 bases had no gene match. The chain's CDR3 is CSARDLLRERADTQYF. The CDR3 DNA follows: TGCAGTGCTAGAGATCTGCTGCGGGAGAGGGCAGATACGCAGTATTTT.

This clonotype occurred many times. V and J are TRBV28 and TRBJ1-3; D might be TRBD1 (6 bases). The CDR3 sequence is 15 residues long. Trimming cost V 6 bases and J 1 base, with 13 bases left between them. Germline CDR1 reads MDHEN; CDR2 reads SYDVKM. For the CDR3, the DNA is TGTGCCAGCAGAATCGGGGGGCGGTCTGGAAACACCATATATTTT. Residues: CASRIGGRSGNTIYF.